Described below is a single T cell receptor beta chain sequence and its context. The antigen is undetermined. The sample comes from a study of blood T cells in healthy people across ages. Study-level points and caveats: The recorded TCR beta diversity per million T cells decreased in a roughly linear manner with age. For the donors, CMV status was unknown and possibly confounded expanded clonotype changes.

V was clipped by 3 bases and J by 0 bases, with 8 bases between them. Per the germline V gene, CDR1 is SQVTM and CDR2 is ANQGSEA. There are 13 residues in the CDR3. The use of a sample-barcoded 5' primer and a J-beta primer mix characterized a second PCR of roughly 7 to 11 cycles. TCRdb passed the 5' RACE reads through MiXCR, listing each CDR3 protein once. This repertoire shows around 790,000 distinct CDR3 sequences, 40% to 50% found once; its top ten account for approximately 19%. Sequenced material: blood. The gene calls are TRBV29-1 and TRBJ1-2, with unresolved D. The receptor comes from a man aged 60-69 years in good health. Here the CDR3 reads CSVDRTANYGYTF. The CDR3 nucleotides are TGCAGCGTTGACCGCACTGCTAACTATGGCTACACCTTC.